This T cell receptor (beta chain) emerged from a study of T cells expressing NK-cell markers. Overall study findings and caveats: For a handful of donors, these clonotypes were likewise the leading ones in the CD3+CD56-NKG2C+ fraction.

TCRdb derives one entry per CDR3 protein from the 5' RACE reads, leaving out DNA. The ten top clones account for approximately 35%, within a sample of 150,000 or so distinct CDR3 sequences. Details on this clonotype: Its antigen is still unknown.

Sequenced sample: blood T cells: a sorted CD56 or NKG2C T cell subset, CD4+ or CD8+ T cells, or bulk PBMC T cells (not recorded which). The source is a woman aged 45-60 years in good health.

CDR3 loop: CASSASGGPYGNEQFF. The chain has TRBV6-5 and TRBJ2-1; TCRdb indicates TRBD2, and absent DNA this call remains unverified. The germline V gene has CDR1 MNHEY and CDR2 SVGAGI. The CDR3 runs to 16 residues.